This T cell receptor (beta chain) was captured in a study of blood T cells in healthy people across ages. Regarding the study as a whole: A roughly linear age-dependent decrease characterized TCR beta diversity per million T cells. Total diversity from one million sequenced T cells was likely underestimated.

As regards this clonotype: The antigen is not known.

The authors isolated at least 6 million PBMCs per sample. Trimming stripped 5 bases from V and 3 bases from J, with 11 bases between. CDR1 and CDR2 from the germline V gene are SGHTA and FQGNSA. This CDR3 is 14 amino acids long. Primers used in a second PCR of roughly 7 to 11 cycles were a sample-barcoded 5' primer and a J-beta primer mix. TCRdb called the 5' RACE reads again in MiXCR, with one record for every CDR3 protein. The table lists about 640,000 distinct CDR3 sequences, 40% to 50% of them singletons. This chain joins TRBV7-2 and TRBJ1-5, with D uncertain. This clonotype was sampled from a man older than 75 in good health. The specimen was blood. The CDR3 nucleotides are TGTGCCAGCAGCAGGGCGATCGACAATCAGCCCCAGCATTTT. Encoded protein: CASSRAIDNQPQHF.